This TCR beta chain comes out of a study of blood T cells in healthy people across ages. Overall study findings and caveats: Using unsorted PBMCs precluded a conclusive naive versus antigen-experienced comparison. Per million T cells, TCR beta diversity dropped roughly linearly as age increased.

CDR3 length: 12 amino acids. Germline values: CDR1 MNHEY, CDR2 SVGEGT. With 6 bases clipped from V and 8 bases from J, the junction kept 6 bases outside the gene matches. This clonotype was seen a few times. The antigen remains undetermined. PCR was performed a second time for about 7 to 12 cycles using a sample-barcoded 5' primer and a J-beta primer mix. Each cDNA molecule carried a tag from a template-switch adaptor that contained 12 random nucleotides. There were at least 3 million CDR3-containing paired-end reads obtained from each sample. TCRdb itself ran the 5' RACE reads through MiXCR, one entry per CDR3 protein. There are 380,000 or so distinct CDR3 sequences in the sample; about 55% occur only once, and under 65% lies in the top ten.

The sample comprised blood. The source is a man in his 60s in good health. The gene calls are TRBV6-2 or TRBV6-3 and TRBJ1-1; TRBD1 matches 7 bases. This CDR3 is CASSFQGGEAFF. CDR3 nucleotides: TGTGCCAGCAGCTTTCAGGGGGGAGAAGCTTTCTTT.